This T cell receptor (beta chain) was sequenced for a study of shared clonotypes between healthy human individuals. Naive CD4+ cells were CD45RA-selected; the remaining cells were memory. Sequenced by immunoSEQ multiplex PCR; TCRdb stores in-frame clones only, minus some. The sample records over a million clones, approximately 98% being singletons. After removal of 4 bases from V and 3 bases from J, the junction contained 6 bases not matched to a gene. Looked up from germline, CDR1 is MNHEY and CDR2 is SVGAGI. This CDR3 has 15 residues. The V call is TRBV6-5, the J call TRBJ2-7, with 10 bases identical to TRBD1. The sample consisted of naive CD4+ T cells sorted from blood. Subset of the sample: CD45RA+ positively selected. This receptor was taken from a man between 25 and 39 years old in good health. The CDR3 bases are TGTGCCAGCAGTTTAACCGGGACAGGGGTCTACGAGCAGTACTTC. Its protein product is CASSLTGTGVYEQYF.